What follows are 32 T cell receptor beta chains derived from one specimen sequenced in a study of identical twins. TCRdb reprocessed the 5' RACE reads with MiXCR, giving one entry per CDR3 protein. Of some 600,000 distinct CDR3 sequences in the sample, about 7.1% were seen once. This same sample was also part of a study on yellow fever vaccine responses in identical twins.

The sequenced sample consisted of PBMCs. Receptor source: a woman between 18 and 30 years old in good health.

This clonotype was seen at least ten times. J is TRBJ2-7 and V is TRBV5-1; 7 nucleotides match TRBD1. Germline-derived CDR1 and CDR2 are SGHRS and YFSETQ. The trim removed 1 base at V and 3 bases at J, leaving 4 bases unmatched. This CDR3 is built from 14 residues. The chain's CDR3 is CASSLSQGNYEQYF. CDR3 bases: TGCGCCAGCAGCTTGTCACAGGGGAACTACGAGCAGTACTTC. Looking up the rest from reference TRBV5-1 and TRBJ2-7 gives the full variable domain: KAGVTQTPRYLIKTRGQQVTLSCSPISGHRSVSWYQQTPGQGLQFLFEYFSETQRNKGNFPGRFSGRQFSNSRSEMNVSTLELGDSALYLCASSLSQGNYEQYFGPGTRLTVT.

This clonotype was seen at least ten times. This chain links TRBV7-9 with TRBJ1-1; TRBD1 is a possible D gene (6 bases). This CDR3 has 15 residues. V lost 5 bases, J lost 4 bases, and 17 bases lay in between. Germline V gene data show CDR1 as SEHNR and CDR2 as FQNEAQ (reference sequence). Written as DNA, the CDR3 is TGTGCCAGCAGCCCTCCGGGGGGCCCTGGCACTGAAGCTTTCTTT. It yields the protein CASSPPGGPGTEAFF.

This clonotype has just a few counts. The chain employs TRBV5-1 and TRBJ2-2; 7 bases map to TRBD2. Germline CDR1 and CDR2: SGHRS and YFSETQ. The CDR3 consists of 13 residues. Trimming cost V 6 bases and J 4 bases; bases outside gene matches: 3. The DNA for the CDR3 is TGCGCCAGCAAGCGGGAAGGCACCGGGGAGCTGTTTTTT. Its translation: CASKREGTGELFF.

The V gene is TRBV5-1, the J gene TRBJ2-1; weak D call: TRBD2 (5 bases). Trimming removed 2 bases from V and 6 bases from J, with 21 bases in between. The CDR3 spans 17 residues. CDR1 is SGHRS and CDR2 is YFSETQ in the germline V gene. CDR3 in amino acids: CASSFTHGEYLANEQFF. The CDR3 DNA reads as TGCGCCAGCAGCTTTACTCACGGGGAATACCTTGCCAATGAGCAGTTCTTC.

CDR3 sequence (DNA): TGTGCCAGCAGCCAAGATGTCGCGGTGGGGTACAATGAGCAGTTCTTC. Protein: CASSQDVAVGYNEQFF. The chain is built from TRBV3-1 and TRBJ2-1; no definite D call. The germline CDR1 and CDR2 sequences are LGHDT and YNNKEL (reference sequence). V lost 0 bases and J lost 4, with 13 bases in between. The CDR3 is made up of 16 amino acids.

The CDR3 reads CASSAAEWASNQPQHF. The CDR3 bases are TGTGCCAGCAGCGCGGCCGAATGGGCAAGCAATCAGCCCCAGCATTTT. The chain links TRBV28 to TRBJ1-5; D gene uncertain. V was pared by 6 bases and J by 1 base, with 16 bases between. The CDR3 sequence is 16 residues long. The germline CDR1 and CDR2 sequences are MDHEN and SYDVKM. Full variable domain (remainder filled in from reference TRBV28 and TRBJ1-5): DVKVTQSSRYLVKRTGEKVFLECVQDMDHENMFWYRQDPGLGLRLIYFSYDVKMKEKGDIPEGYSVSREKKERFSLILESASTNQTSMYLCASSAAEWASNQPQHFGDGTRLSIL.

This clonotype was detected many times. The genes are TRBV21-1 and TRBJ2-1; the listed D gene, TRBD2, was not tested against the DNA. TRBV21-1 is annotated as a pseudogene. The CDR3 runs 16 residues. CDR3 sequence reads: CASSLRRDLLNNEQFF. CDR3 nucleotide sequence: TGTGCCAGCAGCCTACGCCGGGACTTACTAAACAATGAGCAGTTCTTC.

This clonotype was counted only a few times. The V and J genes are TRBV7-9 and TRBJ2-1; 8 bases agree with TRBD2. V gave up 5 bases and J gave up 5 bases; unmatched junction bases: 2. Germline lookup yields CDR1 SEHNR and CDR2 FQNEAQ (reference sequence). The CDR3 spans 13 residues. CDR3 residues: CASSHGGDNEQFF. The CDR3 coding sequence is TGTGCCAGCAGCCACGGGGGGGACAATGAGCAGTTCTTC.

This chain connects TRBV5-6 to TRBJ2-7; TRBD1 agrees at 7 bases. J was trimmed by 3 bases and V by 4 bases; bases with no gene match: 10. In germline, CDR1 is SGHDT, CDR2 YYEEEE. The CDR3 has 15 residues. The CDR3 DNA reads as TGTGCCAGCAGCACTAGGACAGGAAGATACTACGAGCAGTACGTC. Translated, it gives CASSTRTGRYYEQYV.

This clonotype was observed many times. CDR3 in DNA: TGCGCCAGCAGGAGGGGTACTAGCGGGGGGATCACGAACACCGGGGAGCTGTTTTTT. Protein product: CASRRGTSGGITNTGELFF. The rearrangement uses TRBV10-1 and TRBJ2-2, with 12 positions matching TRBD2. The junction had 11 bases not matched to a gene; V was cut back by 6 bases and J by 0 bases. CDR3 length: 19 residues. CDR1 is WNHNN and CDR2 is SYGVQD in the germline V gene (reference sequence).

The J gene is TRBJ1-1, the V gene TRBV29-1, with a tentative D call TRBD1 (5 bases). Trimming left V 4 bases short and J 7 bases short, with 10 bases between. The CDR3 has 11 amino acids. Germline V CDR1 and CDR2: SQVTM, ANQGSEA. Here the CDR3 reads CSVGGTVEAFF. Written as DNA, the CDR3 is TGCAGCGTTGGGGGGACGGTTGAAGCTTTCTTT.

The rearrangement links TRBV28 to TRBJ2-1, with D maybe TRBD2 (6 bases). The CDR3 covers 13 residues. Trimming removed 7 bases from V and 11 bases from J, with 18 bases in between. CDR1 and CDR2 from the germline V gene are MDHEN and SYDVKM. The CDR3 protein is CASTWDSRLQQFF. The CDR3, as DNA: TGTGCCAGCACTTGGGACTCCCGGCTGCAGCAGTTCTTC.

This clonotype was seen at least ten times. This rearrangement joins TRBV4-1 to TRBJ2-1; D not resolved. Germline assignment: CDR1 MGHRA and CDR2 YSYEKL. This CDR3 is 13 amino acids long. The germline V and J ends were trimmed by 4 bases and 4 bases, with 8 bases remaining between them. The CDR3 bases are TGCGCCAGCAGCCCCCGGCGGTACAATGAGCAGTTCTTC. Amino acids: CASSPRRYNEQFF.

This clonotype came up a few times. This chain connects TRBV12-3 or TRBV12-4 to TRBJ2-3; 8 bases are shared with TRBD2. The V and J ends lost 5 bases and 14 bases, in that order; junction bases with no gene match: 9. The CDR3 spans 12 residues. The CDR3 loop is CASSPAGTRVYF. CDR3 bases: TGTGCCAGCAGTCCAGCCGGGACTAGGGTGTATTTT.

V gene TRBV7-8 combines with J gene TRBJ2-1; TRBD2 matches 7 bases. J gave up 8 bases and V 2 bases, and 9 bases lay outside the gene matches. The CDR3 covers 15 residues. CDR1 is SGHVS and CDR2 is FQNEAQ in the germline V gene. The CDR3 DNA reads as TGTGCCAGCAGCTTAAGGGGCGGGAGTAGCGATGAGCAGTTCTTC. Its protein product is CASSLRGGSSDEQFF. Filled out from reference TRBV7-8 and TRBJ2-1, the complete variable domain reads GAGVSQSPRYKVAKRGQDVALRCDPISGHVSLFWYQQALGQGPEFLTYFQNEAQLDKSGLPSDRFFAERPEGSVSTLKIQRTQQEDSAVYLCASSLRGGSSDEQFFGPGTRLTVL.

This clonotype was found a few times. V usage is TRBV5-6 and J usage is TRBJ1-4; 7 bases are shared with TRBD1. The CDR3 length is 15 residues. The V and J ends lost 4 bases and 5 bases, in that order; junction bases with no gene match: 8. CDR1 is SGHDT and CDR2 is YYEEEE in the germline V gene. CDR3 sequence (DNA): TGTGCCAGCAGCGTGGTGGGGACAGTAAATGAAAAACTGTTTTTT. This translates into CASSVVGTVNEKLFF.

This clonotype was counted between two and nine times. Compared with germline, one end of the junction differs, possibly owing to a read error. The V call is TRBV6-5, the J call TRBJ2-3, with D perhaps TRBD1 (5 bases). The CDR3 runs 16 residues. Germline V gene data show CDR1 as MNHEY and CDR2 as SVGAGI. CDR3 protein: CASSYSPDMAVDTHYF. CDR3 in DNA: TGTGCCAGCAGTTACTCCCCGGACATGGCGGTCGATACGCATTATTTT.

This chain connects TRBV6-2 or TRBV6-3 to TRBJ2-5; D is undetermined. CDR1 and CDR2 (germline): MNHEY, SVGEGT. V gave up 7 bases and J gave up 0 bases, with 9 bases separating them. This CDR3 has 13 residues. The CDR3 DNA sequence: TGTGCCAGCACCAGGTCTTACCAAGAGACCCAGTACTTC. Protein sequence: CASTRSYQETQYF.

This clonotype was seen many times. The chain recombines TRBV11-2 with TRBJ1-4; no clear D. Germline V gives CDR1 SGHAT, CDR2 FQNNGV. The CDR3 has 13 amino acids. V was shortened by 1 base and J by 8 bases, with 8 bases between the two germline ends. The CDR3 coding sequence is TGTGCCAGCAGCTTAGGGGTGGGGGAAAAACTGTTTTTT. It specifies CASSLGVGEKLFF.

This clonotype was counted many times. J is TRBJ2-1 and V is TRBV4-2; D is unclear. Trimming pared 3 bases from V and 7 bases from J, leaving 13 bases between. Per germline, CDR1 LGHNA and CDR2 YNFKEQ. The CDR3 totals 14 residues. CDR3 amino acids: CASSHKDLRNEQFF. CDR3 DNA: TGTGCCAGCAGCCATAAAGATCTGCGGAATGAGCAGTTCTTC.

This clonotype came up many times. This sequence joins TRBV10-3 and TRBJ2-1; D may be TRBD2 (6 bases). Germline V gene data show CDR1 as ENHRY and CDR2 as SYGVKD. V dropped 2 bases and J dropped 2 bases, with 7 bases sitting between them. This CDR3 has 14 residues. The CDR3 region has the DNA TGTGCCATCAGTGAGGGGAGGCCCTACAATGAGCAGTTCTTC. Translated, it gives CAISEGRPYNEQFF.

This clonotype was recorded a few times. The chain joins TRBV5-1 to TRBJ2-1, with D perhaps TRBD1 or TRBD2 (5 bases each). Germline V gene lookup returns CDR1 SGHRS and CDR2 YFSETQ. This CDR3 is built from 16 residues. With 0 bases removed from V and 8 bases from J, the gap between germline ends came to 18 bases. For the CDR3, the DNA is TGCGCCAGCAGCTTGGATCCGGCTAGCTTACAGGATGAGCAGTTCTTC. Residues: CASSLDPASLQDEQFF.

This chain joins TRBV5-6 and TRBJ2-1; perhaps TRBD2 as D (6 bases). Germline V lookup: CDR1 SGHDT, CDR2 YYEEEE. The CDR3 spans 14 residues. Trimming shortened V by 4 bases and J by 10 bases, and 18 bases separated the two germline ends. The CDR3 loop is CASSGAGPQGEQFF. The CDR3 DNA is TGTGCCAGCAGCGGTGCGGGACCTCAAGGGGAGCAGTTCTTC.

This clonotype was seen only a few times. V gene TRBV4-1 combines with J gene TRBJ2-1, with TRBD2 matching over 7 bases. The germline gives CDR1 MGHRA, CDR2 YSYEKL. The V gene end was trimmed by 1 base and the J gene end by 10 bases; junction bases not matched to a gene: 7. This CDR3 spans 14 amino acids. The CDR3, as DNA: TGCGCCAGCAGCCAAGGACTAGCCACGGGCGAGCAGTTCTTC. The encoded protein is CASSQGLATGEQFF.

In this sample, this clonotype turned up a few times. This rearrangement joins TRBV7-6 to TRBJ2-7; a weak D match, TRBD1 (5 bases). V was cut by 1 base and J by 6 bases, with 13 bases left in between. CDR3 length: 14 residues. Germline values: CDR1 SGHVS, CDR2 FNYEAQ. This CDR3 is CASSLGRNGAEQYV. CDR3 DNA sequence: TGTGCCAGCAGCTTAGGGAGAAATGGGGCCGAGCAGTACGTC.

The chain joins TRBV12-3 or TRBV12-4 to TRBJ2-7; 13 bases line up with TRBD2. The V gene end was trimmed by 6 bases and the J gene end by 0 bases; junction bases not matched to a gene: 2. This CDR3 has 15 amino acids. CDR3 DNA sequence: TGTGCCAGCAGACTAGCGGGAGGGAGCTCCTACGAGCAGTACTTC. It specifies CASRLAGGSSYEQYF.

With regard to this clonotype: This may stem from a read error, because a much larger clone lies one nucleotide away. Here the CDR3 reads CASSESLSYKQYV. In nucleotides, the CDR3 is TGTGCCAGCAGTGAATCTCTATCTTACAAGCAGTACGTC. The J gene is TRBJ2-7, the V gene TRBV6-1; D gene ambiguous. Per germline, CDR1 MNHNS and CDR2 SASEGT. V gave up 2 bases and J gave up 8 bases, with 13 bases separating them. CDR3 length: 13 residues.

This clonotype appeared a few times. The rearrangement uses TRBV20-1 and TRBJ2-5; the D is unclear. CDR1 is DFQATT, CDR2 SNEGSKA, per germline (reference sequence). CDR3 size: 13 residues. The V end was cut by 4 bases, the J end by 5 bases, with 14 bases between. This CDR3 is CSATASAGETQYF. CDR3 in DNA: TGCAGTGCTACCGCCAGCGCCGGGGAGACCCAGTACTTC.

The chain is built from TRBV19 and TRBJ2-6, with a tentative D call TRBD1 (6 bases). The CDR3 sequence is 13 residues long. The germline CDR1 and CDR2 sequences are LNHDA and SQIVND (reference sequence). Trimming cost V 8 bases and J 2 bases, with 7 bases left between them. The CDR3 DNA reads TGTGCCAGTCAGGGGACTGGGGCCAACGTCCTGACTTTC. Translated: CASQGTGANVLTF.

This clonotype was seen repeatedly, ten times or more. The rearrangement uses TRBV7-9 and TRBJ2-2, with D hard to call. V was cut by 6 bases and J by 8 bases, with 16 bases left in between. Per the germline V gene, CDR1 is SEHNR and CDR2 is FQNEAQ (reference sequence). The length of the CDR3 is 14 residues. For the CDR3, the DNA is TGTGCCAGCAGTCCTAGGTCTTTGCCTGGGGAGCTGTTTTTT. Its protein product is CASSPRSLPGELFF.

V and J are TRBV5-1 and TRBJ2-7, with 8 bases lining up with TRBD2. The CDR3 extends over 14 amino acids. Germline V CDR1 and CDR2: SGHRS, YFSETQ. J gave up 5 bases and V 1 base, and 5 bases lay outside the gene matches. CDR3 in DNA: TGCGCCAGCAGCTTGTGGCGGGAGGACAACGAGCAGTACTTC. It yields the protein CASSLWREDNEQYF.

This clonotype was observed many times. V usage is TRBV4-2 and J usage is TRBJ2-7; a possible D gene is TRBD2 (6 bases). The germline V gene has CDR1 LGHNA and CDR2 YNFKEQ. The V end was cut by 4 bases, the J end by 0 bases, with 22 bases between. This CDR3 spans 18 amino acids. CDR3 region: CASSPFLISGDLSYEQYV. In DNA, the CDR3 is TGTGCCAGCAGCCCATTTCTAATATCGGGAGATCTCTCCTACGAGCAGTACGTC.